This TCR beta chain was sequenced in a study of OX40 agonist ivuxolimab in advanced cancers. Findings and limits, study-wide: Individuals who were partial responders at 0.1-3.0 mg/kg had clonal expansion that ranked among the lowest.

Peripheral blood came from all dose cohorts at three timepoints. Points on this clone: Its antigen is as yet unknown.

Here immunoSEQ multiplex PCR was the method, and the copy in TCRdb shows in-frame clones only, minus some. The sample contains tens of thousands of clones, around 86% of which appear only once. V shed 7 bases and J shed 6 bases, with 12 bases lying between them. This CDR3 has 12 amino acids. Germline CDR1 is MNHNS and CDR2 is SASEGT. This sequence was found in an adult with an advanced solid tumor such as melanoma, head and neck, liver or kidney cancer. The input for sequencing was CD4+ or CD8+ T cells sorted from blood, taken in a trial of the OX40 agonist ivuxolimab. The chain couples TRBV6-1 to TRBJ1-1, with D hard to call. The CDR3 is CASTSTSPEAFF. CDR3 nucleotides: TGTGCCAGCACCTCGACAAGTCCTGAAGCTTTCTTT.